Following are 13 T cell receptor beta chains from one sample sequenced in a study of blood T cell repertoires in COVID-19. Here immunoSEQ multiplex PCR was the method, and the copy in TCRdb shows in-frame clones only, minus some. The sample contains 150,000 to 200,000 clones, 75% to 90% of which appear only once. Sequenced material: PBMCs or T cells enriched from blood (not recorded which). Every receptor here comes from a woman between 45 and 60 years old who had recovered from COVID-19.

This chain connects TRBV30 to TRBJ2-3; maybe TRBD1 (6 bases). The CDR3 totals 14 residues. V lost 4 bases, J lost 0 bases, and 11 bases lay in between. Germline V CDR1 and CDR2: GTSNPN, SVGIG (reference sequence). CDR3 coding DNA: TGTGCCTGGACCCAGGGGTTGAGCACAGATACGCAGTATTTT. Its translation is CAWTQGLSTDTQYF.

The V call is TRBV5-1, the J call TRBJ1-2, with a possible D match to TRBD1 (6 bases). Germline CDR1 reads SGHRS; CDR2 reads YFSETQ. V gave up 0 bases and J gave up 4 bases, with 10 bases separating them. The CDR3 is 14 residues long. In nucleotides, the CDR3 is TGCGCCAGCAGCTTGGGTGCAGGGGCCTATGGCTACACCTTC. The encoded protein is CASSLGAGAYGYTF.

The chain links TRBV19 to TRBJ1-1, with D unresolved. This CDR3 has 13 amino acids. V lost 2 bases and J 2 bases, leaving 6 bases between the germline ends. Germline loops: CDR1 LNHDA, CDR2 SQIVND (reference sequence). CDR3 in amino acids: CASSIFRNTEAFF. The CDR3 DNA sequence: TGTGCCAGTAGTATATTCAGAAACACTGAAGCTTTCTTT.

This chain links TRBV25-1 with TRBJ2-3, with D possibly being TRBD1 (6 bases). V lost 1 base, J lost 2 bases, and 10 bases lay in between. The CDR3 extends over 15 amino acids. Germline V lookup: CDR1 MGHDK, CDR2 SYGVNS. CDR3: CASSEWGLLTDTQYF. The CDR3 DNA reads TGTGCCAGCAGTGAATGGGGGCTCCTCACAGATACGCAGTATTTT. The variable domain in full, completed from reference TRBV25-1 and TRBJ2-3, reads EADIYQTPRYLVIGTGKKITLECSQTMGHDKMYWYQQDPGMELHLIHYSYGVNSTEKGDLSSESTVSRIRTEHFPLTLESARPSHTSQYLCASSEWGLLTDTQYFGPGTRLTVL.

This rearrangement joins TRBV2 to TRBJ2-4; D perhaps matches TRBD2 (5 bases). The V end lost 1 base, the J end lost 5 bases, and 12 bases lay between the germline ends. Per the germline V gene, CDR1 is SNHLY and CDR2 is FYNNEI. This CDR3 contains 15 residues. This CDR3 is CASSEDRGLQNIQYF. CDR3 coding DNA: TGTGCCAGCAGTGAAGACCGGGGATTACAAAACATTCAGTACTTC.

V gene TRBV28 combines with J gene TRBJ1-1, with TRBD1 identical over 9 bases. Germline V gene lookup returns CDR1 MDHEN and CDR2 SYDVKM. This CDR3 is 15 amino acids long. Trimming took 7 bases from V and 3 from J; bases not matched to a gene: 9. The CDR3 sequence: CASTTLGQGYTEAFF. DNA of the CDR3: TGTGCCAGCACTACTTTGGGACAGGGTTACACTGAAGCTTTCTTT.

The V gene is TRBV6-5, the J gene TRBJ2-7; 9 bases match TRBD1. The CDR3 runs to 15 residues. CDR1 and CDR2 (germline): MNHEY, SVGAGI. The J segment lost 1 base and the V segment lost 6 bases, leaving 7 bases of the junction unmatched. The CDR3 reads CASRTDRGVSYEQYV. The CDR3 nucleotides are TGTGCCAGCAGAACCGACAGGGGGGTATCCTACGAGCAGTACGTC.

DNA of the CDR3: TGTGCCATCAGTACAGGTGCAACTAATGAAAAACTGTTTTTT. Amino acids: CAISTGATNEKLFF. The chain is built from TRBV19 and TRBJ1-4, with D perhaps TRBD1 (5 bases). The CDR3 runs to 14 residues. Germline V lookup: CDR1 LNHDA, CDR2 SQIVND (reference sequence). Trimming stripped 10 bases from V and 0 bases from J, with 12 bases between.

This clone is a singleton in its sample. The V gene is TRBV9, the J gene TRBJ2-5; 11 bases fit TRBD2. Germline lookup yields CDR1 SGDLS and CDR2 YYNGEE. Losses at the gene ends were 2 bases for V and 5 bases for J; bases not matched to a gene: 8. The length of the CDR3 is 16 residues. The DNA of the CDR3 is TGTGCCAGCAGCGTTTTTAGCGGGGGGGCCATTGAGACCCAGTACTTC. It specifies CASSVFSGGAIETQYF.

The chain has TRBV18 and TRBJ2-1; TRBD2 matches 16 bases. The CDR3 covers 17 residues. V gave up 0 bases and J gave up 4 bases; unmatched junction bases: 0. Germline CDR1 is KGHSH and CDR2 is LQKENI. CDR3: CASSPPGLAGGYNEQFF. The CDR3 DNA sequence: TGTGCCAGCTCACCACCGGGACTAGCGGGAGGGTACAATGAGCAGTTCTTC.

The J gene is TRBJ1-2, the V gene TRBV30; D is unclear. The germline V gene has CDR1 GTSNPN and CDR2 SVGIG (reference sequence). The CDR3 runs to 12 residues. Between the trimmed V and J ends, which lost 2 bases and 8 bases, there was a span of 12 bases. CDR3 sequence: CAWSSGSGGYTF. For the CDR3, the DNA is TGTGCCTGGAGTTCAGGATCGGGGGGCTACACCTTC.

The chain has TRBV19 and TRBJ1-2, with 8 bases that match TRBD1. The CDR3 is 14 amino acids. Germline-derived CDR1 and CDR2 are LNHDA and SQIVND (reference sequence). With V trimmed by 7 bases and J by 4 bases, 8 bases remained unmatched. CDR3 sequence: CASIPNRGIYGYTF. In DNA, the CDR3 is TGTGCCAGTATCCCCAACAGGGGGATCTATGGCTACACCTTC.

The chain couples TRBV10-3 to TRBJ2-5; 8 nucleotides align to TRBD2. The CDR3 loop spans 15 amino acids. The V segment lost 10 bases and the J segment 0 bases; nucleotides outside the gene matches: 10. Germline CDR1 is ENHRY and CDR2 is SYGVKD. The CDR3 sequence: CATSLGGGNQETQYF. CDR3 coding DNA: TGTGCCACCTCACTCGGCGGGGGGAACCAAGAGACCCAGTACTTC.